This T cell receptor (beta chain) was documented in a study of cytomegalovirus exposure and HLA in healthy donors. General study points: A further, later analysis showed that HLA-associated TCR beta chains (compared with equally common others) were more clonally expanded. Specific recognition of CMV antigens was confirmed in vitro for three chains (all CMV-associated).

The study ran its PCR with 60 Vbeta and 13 Jbeta primers. Data came from immunoSEQ multiplex PCR; TCRdb stores just in-frame clones and leaves some out. Of around 300,000 clones detected, around two thirds appear once; the ten largest clones hold approximately 2.3%. Worth noting for this clone: Its antigen is not known.

CDR1 is MNHEY, CDR2 SVGAGI, per germline. V dropped 4 bases and J dropped 0 bases, with 9 bases sitting between them. The CDR3 covers 14 residues. The sequenced sample was PBMCs. The chain joins TRBV6-5 to TRBJ1-1, with D possibly matching TRBD1 (5 bases). This TCR derives from a female donor in good health and CMV-seronegative. The CDR3 bases are TGTGCCAGCAGTTTCAGACAGATGAACACTGAAGCTTTCTTT. This translates into CASSFRQMNTEAFF.